The rows below give T cell receptor beta chains drawn from one sample of a study of shared clonotypes between healthy human individuals. Profiled with immunoSEQ multiplex PCR; TCRdb holds only in-frame clones, not every one. The repertoire holds 2.3 million or so clones, with roughly 93% as singletons. Sequenced material: naive CD4+ T cells from PBMCs. The receptor source for this set is a man between 18 and 35 years old in good health. Some clones in this sample may be carry-over from other donors' samples. Each CDR3 is given with its conserved first and last residue. The D gene is left open where the match is weak. Size is omitted from some rows. Given values are once, few, many or a class for expanded clones.

CDR3	DNA	V	size	length	D	J
CASSLLDRVQNIQYF	TGTGCCAGCAGCTTGTTGGACAGGGTCCAAAACATTCAGTACTTC	TRBV5-6	.	15	TRBD1	TRBJ2-4
CASRSTSGTNEKLFF	TGCGCCAGCAGAAGCACAAGCGGCACTAATGAAAAACTGTTTTTT	TRBV5-1	.	15	.	TRBJ1-4
CASSLWGVVPPQGQETQYF	TGTGCCAGCAGTTTATGGGGGGTTGTGCCTCCCCAGGGACAAGAGACCCAGTACTTC	TRBV27	.	19	.	TRBJ2-5
CASSLLGQSRPQHF	TGTGCCAGCAGTTTACTAGGACAGTCACGACCCCAGCATTTT	TRBV28	.	14	.	TRBJ1-5
CASRPYYEQYF	TGTGCCAGCAGACCCTATTACGAGCAGTACTTC	TRBV2	.	11	.	TRBJ2-7
CASSPLGRVKETQYF	TGTGCCAGCAGCCCCCTGGGGCGGGTGAAAGAGACCCAGTACTTC	TRBV5-5	.	15	.	TRBJ2-5
CASSSGQGGYGYTF	TGTGCCAGCAGCTCCGGACAGGGTGGCTATGGCTACACCTTC	TRBV7-9	.	14	TRBD1	TRBJ1-2
CASSPTANTEAFF	TGTGCCAGCAGCCCCACAGCGAACACTGAAGCTTTCTTT	TRBV11-2	.	13	.	TRBJ1-1
CASSPGTSGITDTQYF	TGTGCCAGCAGCCCCGGGACTAGCGGGATCACAGATACGCAGTATTTT	TRBV7-3	.	16	TRBD2	TRBJ2-3
CASSLEPGLAGGSTDTQYF	TGTGCCAGCAGCCTCGAACCGGGACTAGCGGGGGGAAGCACAGATACGCAGTATTTT	TRBV7-3	.	19	TRBD2	TRBJ2-3
CASSSLGTGYEAFF	TGTGCCAGCAGTTCCCTCGGGACAGGGTATGAAGCTTTCTTT	TRBV27	.	14	TRBD1	TRBJ1-1
CASSQSGAALSYNEQFF	TGTGCCAGCAGCCAGTCTGGGGCGGCCCTTTCCTACAATGAGCAGTTCTTC	TRBV7-2	.	17	.	TRBJ2-1
CASSRAIGYTF	TGTGCCAGCAGTCGTGCGATCGGCTACACCTTC	TRBV28	.	11	.	TRBJ1-2
CASSQDLTQGKSYNSPLHF	TGCGCCAGCAGCCAAGACCTGACACAGGGGAAGTCCTATAATTCACCCCTCCACTTT	TRBV4-1	.	19	TRBD1	TRBJ1-6
CASSPGDKNEQFF	TGTGCCAGCAGTCCGGGGGACAAAAATGAGCAGTTCTTC	TRBV6-5	.	13	.	TRBJ2-1
CANPWRDREGWGQFF	TGTGCCAACCCCTGGCGGGACAGGGAAGGGTGGGGGCAGTTCTTC	TRBV27	.	15	TRBD1	TRBJ2-1
CASSSSTGVDTEAFF	TGTGCCAGCAGTTCATCGACAGGGGTGGACACTGAAGCTTTCTTT	TRBV6-5	.	15	TRBD1	TRBJ1-1
CASSSGGQENEKLFF	TGTGCCAGCAGTTCCGGGGGACAGGAGAATGAAAAACTGTTTTTT	TRBV28	.	15	TRBD1	TRBJ1-4
CASSQGTEAFF	TGTGCCAGCTCACAGGGCACTGAAGCTTTCTTT	TRBV18	.	11	.	TRBJ1-1
CAPGATNEKLFF	TGTGCCCCCGGGGCAACTAATGAAAAACTGTTTTTT	TRBV28	.	12	.	TRBJ1-4
CASSDEANTEAFF	TGTGCCAGCAGTGACGAGGCGAACACTGAAGCTTTCTTT	TRBV6-4	once	13	.	TRBJ1-1
CASSFPQGANYGYTF	TGTGCCAGCAGTTTCCCCCAGGGAGCTAACTATGGCTACACCTTC	TRBV28	.	15	.	TRBJ1-2
CASSVVFGGAHPNTGELFF	TGTGCCAGCAGCGTAGTCTTTGGGGGGGCCCACCCGAACACCGGGGAGCTGTTTTTT	TRBV9	.	19	.	TRBJ2-2
CASSLTASNTEAFF	TGTGCCAGCAGCTTAACGGCTTCGAACACTGAAGCTTTCTTT	TRBV11-3	.	14	.	TRBJ1-1
CASSQGGRGSTEAFF	TGTGCCAGCAGCCAAGGAGGCAGGGGAAGCACTGAAGCTTTCTTT	TRBV7-9	.	15	.	TRBJ1-1
CASSTGQGREQYF	TGTGCCAGCAGCACGGGACAGGGTCGCGAGCAGTACTTC	TRBV7-3	.	13	TRBD1	TRBJ2-7
CASSLPGGGQFF	TGTGCCAGCAGTTTACCCGGGGGCGGGCAGTTCTTC	TRBV28	.	12	.	TRBJ2-1
CASSLPLAGGTGELFF	TGCGCCAGCAGCTTGCCACTAGCGGGAGGCACCGGGGAGCTGTTTTTT	TRBV5-1	.	16	TRBD2	TRBJ2-2
CASSEHLTSSGNTIYF	TGTGCCAGCAGCGAACACCTCACCTCCTCTGGAAACACCATATATTTT	TRBV9	.	16	.	TRBJ1-3
CASSLASSGDTQYF	TGTGCCAGCAGCTTGGCTTCTTCTGGAGATACGCAGTATTTT	TRBV5-4	.	14	.	TRBJ2-3
CASSPNRGPQETQYF	TGTGCCAGCAGCCCAAACAGGGGGCCGCAAGAGACCCAGTACTTC	TRBV7-3	.	15	TRBD1	TRBJ2-5
CASSLGGSNEKLFF	TGTGCCAGCAGCTTGGGCGGGAGTAATGAAAAACTGTTTTTT	TRBV5-6	.	14	.	TRBJ1-4
CASSQTGGSRMNTEAFF	TGCGCCAGCAGTCAGACAGGGGGGTCGAGGATGAACACTGAAGCTTTCTTT	TRBV4-1	.	17	TRBD1	TRBJ1-1
CASSIGRLAGGRQFF	TGTGCCAGTAGTATAGGACGGCTAGCGGGAGGAAGGCAGTTCTTC	TRBV19	.	15	TRBD2	TRBJ2-1
CASSESGRANYGYTF	TGTGCCAGCAGTGAGTCTGGGCGAGCTAACTATGGCTACACCTTC	TRBV6-1	.	15	.	TRBJ1-2
CASSRGHEPYEQYF	TGTGCCAGCAGTAGGGGACATGAACCCTACGAGCAGTACTTC	TRBV6-5	.	14	.	TRBJ2-7
CAWRDRGINNSPLHF	TGTGCCTGGAGGGACAGGGGTATCAATAATTCACCCCTCCACTTT	TRBV30	once	15	TRBD1	TRBJ1-6
CASSYDRDNEKLFF	TGTGCCAGCAGTTACGACCGGGATAATGAAAAACTGTTTTTT	TRBV6-5	.	14	.	TRBJ1-4
CASSLAGGTFSGNTIYF	TGTGCCAGCAGCTTAGCGGGCGGAACCTTCTCTGGAAACACCATATATTTT	TRBV7-2	once	17	.	TRBJ1-3
CAISDRATEAFF	TGTGCCATCAGCGACAGGGCCACTGAAGCTTTCTTT	TRBV10-3	.	12	TRBD1	TRBJ1-1
CASTISSSKLNNEQFF	TGTGCCAGCACGATTTCGAGCTCAAAGTTAAACAATGAGCAGTTCTTC	TRBV2	.	16	.	TRBJ2-1
CASIQATNEKLFF	TGTGCCAGCATACAAGCAACTAATGAAAAACTGTTTTTT	TRBV6-1	.	13	.	TRBJ1-4
CASSLGSGSNTGELFF	TGTGCCAGCAGCTTAGGAAGCGGTTCGAACACCGGGGAGCTGTTTTTT	TRBV7-6	.	16	.	TRBJ2-2